The sequence of this T cell receptor beta chain was determined in a study of cytomegalovirus exposure and HLA in healthy donors. Germline lookup yields CDR1 MRHNA and CDR2 SNTAGT. This CDR3 region has 14 residues. V was pared by 3 bases and J by 5 bases, with 13 bases between. Vbeta (60) and Jbeta (13) primers were used in the PCR. Here immunoSEQ multiplex PCR was the method, and the copy in TCRdb shows in-frame clones only, minus some. The table lists about 200,000 clones. The sample consisted of PBMCs. The TCR was taken from a man aged 30 to 45 in good health and CMV-seronegative. The rearrangement links TRBV6-4 to TRBJ1-2; D is possibly TRBD1 (5 bases). The CDR3 protein is CASSEAQGEYGYTF. CDR3 in DNA: TGTGCCAGCAGTGAGGCACAAGGGGAATATGGCTACACCTTC.